These 30 T cell receptor beta chains were sequenced from one sample in a study of shared clonotypes between healthy human individuals. The protocol was immunoSEQ multiplex PCR, while the TCRdb copy is restricted to in-frame clones and leaves out a portion. The sample contains about 2 million clones, over 85% of which appear only once. Naive CD8 populations comprised CD45RO-negative cells positively selected for CCR7, excluding terminally differentiated effector memory CD45RA+ cells. The material sequenced was naive CD8+ T cells sorted from blood. All receptors derive from a young man in good health.

The rearrangement joins TRBV28 to TRBJ1-2; possibly TRBD1 for D (6 bases). Germline V gives CDR1 MDHEN, CDR2 SYDVKM. V was clipped by 3 bases and J by 8 bases, with 10 bases between them. This CDR3 has 12 residues. The CDR3 DNA reads TGTGCCAGCAGTTTGGACAGCGCCGGCTACACCTTC. It specifies CASSLDSAGYTF.

The CDR3 region is CASSSWTGGANVLTF. CDR3 bases: TGTGCCAGCAGTTCCTGGACGGGTGGGGCCAACGTCCTGACTTTC. V and J are TRBV27 and TRBJ2-6; unclear D gene. Between the trimmed V and J ends, which lost 4 bases and 3 bases, there was a span of 10 bases. In germline, CDR1 is MNHEY, CDR2 SMNVEV (reference sequence). This CDR3 spans 15 amino acids.

This sequence joins TRBV27 and TRBJ2-1; 9 bases are shared with TRBD2. The CDR3 has 14 residues. Germline-derived CDR1 and CDR2 are MNHEY and SMNVEV (reference sequence). The V segment lost 6 bases and the J segment 7 bases; nucleotides outside the gene matches: 7. CDR3 region: CASRPGLATNEQFF. DNA for the CDR3: TGTGCCAGCAGACCGGGACTAGCAACGAATGAGCAGTTCTTC.

Comments on this clone: An end of the junction does not agree with germline; a read error may underlie this. For the CDR3, the DNA is TGTGCCAGCAGCCTAGCTAGCGGGAGGGCCTACGAGCAGTACTTC. Translation: CASSLASGRAYEQYF. The chain employs TRBV7-9 and TRBJ2-7; 12 bases fit TRBD2. The germline V gene encodes CDR1 SEHNR and CDR2 FQNEAQ (reference sequence). The CDR3 sequence is 15 residues long. Drawing the rest from reference TRBV7-9 and TRBJ2-7, the complete variable domain is DTGVSQNPRHKITKRGQNVTFRCDPISEHNRLYWYRQTLGQGPEFLTYFQNEAQLEKSRLLSDRFSAERPKGSFSTLEIQRTEQGDSAMYLCASSLASGRAYEQYFGPGTRLTVT.

The chain links TRBV4-1 to TRBJ1-4; TRBD1 matches at 7 bases. V was clipped by 3 bases and J by 0 bases; unmatched bases: 10. The CDR3 runs 18 residues. Germline CDR1 and CDR2: MGHRA and YSYEKL. The CDR3 sequence is CASSHPDRDLATNEKLFF. DNA of the CDR3: TGCGCCAGCAGCCACCCTGACAGGGACCTCGCAACTAATGAAAAACTGTTTTTT.

This clone was observed a single time. V is TRBV5-1 and J is TRBJ2-7; D not resolved. V shed 0 bases and J shed 3 bases, with 16 bases lying between them. This CDR3 contains 16 residues. Germline CDR1 SGHRS, CDR2 YFSETQ. As DNA, the CDR3 is TGCGCCAGCAGCTTGGATCCCCCCGGTGGTGGCTACGAGCAGTACTTC. It codes for CASSLDPPGGGYEQYF. The variable domain in full, completed from reference TRBV5-1 and TRBJ2-7, reads KAGVTQTPRYLIKTRGQQVTLSCSPISGHRSVSWYQQTPGQGLQFLFEYFSETQRNKGNFPGRFSGRQFSNSRSEMNVSTLELGDSALYLCASSLDPPGGGYEQYFGPGTRLTVT.

This chain connects TRBV19 to TRBJ2-6; D may be TRBD1 or TRBD2 (5 bases each). V was pared by 8 bases and J by 0 bases, with 14 bases between. The germline gives CDR1 LNHDA, CDR2 SQIVND (reference sequence). The CDR3 is made up of 16 amino acids. In DNA, the CDR3 is TGTGCCAGTGGGACGTGGCCGTACTCTGGGGCCAACGTCCTGACTTTC. Protein product: CASGTWPYSGANVLTF.

To note about this clone: Other DNA sequences in the sample encode the same CDR3. The chain has TRBV4-1 and TRBJ2-7, with 7 bases matching TRBD2. The germline CDR1 and CDR2 sequences are MGHRA and YSYEKL. Losses at the gene ends were 4 bases for V and 1 base for J; bases not matched to a gene: 1. The CDR3 covers 13 residues. CDR3 in amino acids: CASSLGLSYEQYF. CDR3 nucleotides: TGCGCCAGCAGCCTGGGACTATCCTACGAGCAGTACTTC.

J is TRBJ1-1 and V is TRBV18, with D possibly TRBD1 on 6 matching bases. With 2 bases removed from V and 7 bases from J, the gap between germline ends came to 11 bases. Per the germline V gene, CDR1 is KGHSH and CDR2 is LQKENI. This CDR3 comprises 13 residues. The CDR3 sequence: CASSPTGWVEAFF. In nucleotides, the CDR3 is TGTGCCAGCTCACCAACAGGGTGGGTTGAAGCTTTCTTT.

CDR3: CASSPVELYEQYF. The CDR3 bases are TGTGCCAGCAGTCCCGTGGAGCTCTACGAGCAGTACTTC. The chain joins TRBV28 to TRBJ2-7; D ambiguous. Germline V CDR1 and CDR2: MDHEN, SYDVKM. The CDR3 spans 13 residues. Between the trimmed V and J ends, which lost 5 bases and 3 bases, there was a span of 11 bases.

The J gene is TRBJ2-1, the V gene TRBV5-5; D remains unclear. Between the trimmed V and J ends, which lost 4 bases and 0 bases, there was a span of 11 bases. The CDR3 runs to 15 residues. Germline CDR1 SGHKS, CDR2 YYEKEE (reference sequence). CDR3 protein: CASSMDGSSYNEQFF. In DNA form, the CDR3 reads TGTGCCAGCAGCATGGACGGTAGCTCCTACAATGAGCAGTTCTTC.

The genes are TRBV7-8 and TRBJ2-7, with TRBD2 identical over 7 bases. The CDR3 contains 15 residues. V trimming: 3 bases; J trimming: 0 bases; junction bases outside the gene matches: 5. Germline loops: CDR1 SGHVS, CDR2 FQNEAQ. The CDR3 coding sequence is TGTGCCAGCAGCTTTCTAGCGGATAGCTCCTACGAGCAGTACTTC. This gives the protein CASSFLADSSYEQYF.

The chain has TRBV19 and TRBJ2-1, with TRBD1 matching 9 bases. After removal of 9 bases from V and 4 bases from J, the junction contained 7 bases not matched to a gene. CDR3 length: 14 amino acids. Germline V gene lookup returns CDR1 LNHDA and CDR2 SQIVND (reference sequence). CDR3 sequence reads: CASTTGGSYNEQFF. As DNA, the CDR3 is TGTGCCAGCACGACAGGGGGTTCGTACAATGAGCAGTTCTTC.

This clone was detected only a few times. The rearrangement links TRBV19 to TRBJ1-2, with a weak D call TRBD1 (5 bases). The CDR3 is 13 residues long. The V gene lost 3 bases and the J gene lost 2 bases, with 7 bases spanning the gap. Germline lookup yields CDR1 LNHDA and CDR2 SQIVND (reference sequence). The CDR3 here is CASSMWGNYGYTF. In DNA form, the CDR3 reads TGTGCCAGTAGTATGTGGGGGAACTATGGCTACACCTTC.

This clone was seen only once. The CDR3, as DNA: TGTGCCAGCAGCAGCGGGGGGACCTCAGATACGCAGTATTTT. Its protein product is CASSSGGTSDTQYF. The genes are TRBV7-9 and TRBJ2-3; 9 bases agree with TRBD2. The CDR3 totals 14 residues. CDR1 is SEHNR, CDR2 FQNEAQ, per germline (reference sequence). V trimming: 5 bases; J trimming: 4 bases; junction bases outside the gene matches: 4.

Concerning this clone: This clone may be a read error of a much larger clone one base away. In the same sample, other DNA sequences code for this CDR3. The rearrangement links TRBV9 to TRBJ2-7, with D perhaps given as TRBD1 or TRBD2 (5 bases each). With 0 bases removed from V and 2 bases from J, the gap between germline ends came to 9 bases. Looked up from germline, CDR1 is SGDLS and CDR2 is YYNGEE. The CDR3 totals 14 residues. The CDR3 region has the DNA TGTGCCAGCAGCGTAGGGGGGAGCACCTACGAGCAGTACTTC. Amino acid sequence: CASSVGGSTYEQYF.

This chain uses TRBV7-9 with TRBJ2-7; 13 nucleotides line up with TRBD2. This CDR3 comprises 15 residues. V lost 1 base to trimming and J lost 9 bases; unmatched junction nucleotides: 6. The germline gives CDR1 SEHNR, CDR2 FQNEAQ (reference sequence). CDR3: CASSLEGLAGQRQYF. DNA of the CDR3: TGTGCCAGCAGCTTAGAGGGACTAGCGGGACAGCGGCAGTACTTC.

J is TRBJ2-7 and V is TRBV6-1, with 12 bases that match TRBD2. CDR3 size: 16 residues. V dropped 2 bases and J dropped 3; count of bases not matched to a gene: 5. Germline V gene lookup returns CDR1 MNHNS and CDR2 SASEGT. The CDR3 region has the DNA TGTGCCAGCAGTGAACTAGCGGGGGGGAAGATCTACGAGCAGTACTTC. Amino acids: CASSELAGGKIYEQYF.

This clone was picked up one time. The rearrangement uses TRBV13 and TRBJ2-7; no firm D call. This CDR3 has 14 residues. CDR1 and CDR2 (germline): PRHDT, FYEKMQ (reference sequence). Trimming pared 0 bases from V and 3 bases from J, leaving 9 bases between. The CDR3 region has the DNA TGTGCCAGCAGCTTAGGGGGCTCCGACTACGAGCAGTACTTC. This codes for CASSLGGSDYEQYF.

This clone was observed a few times. A read error may explain this, as a much larger clone is one base away. Other DNA sequences in the same sample also yield this CDR3. The chain recombines TRBV5-5 with TRBJ2-7, with unresolved D. The CDR3 totals 11 residues. The V gene's germline CDR1 is SGHKS and CDR2 YYEKEE (reference sequence). V was trimmed by 3 bases and J by 0 bases, leaving 1 base between them. CDR3 DNA: TGTGCCAGCAGCTCCTCCTACGAGCAGTACTTC. Protein product: CASSSSYEQYF.

The chain has TRBV11-2 and TRBJ2-7; maybe TRBD2 (5 bases). Between the trimmed V and J ends, which lost 1 base and 7 bases, there was a span of 14 bases. The CDR3 is 14 residues long. Per germline, CDR1 SGHAT and CDR2 FQNNGV. CDR3 nucleotide sequence: TGTGCCAGCAGCTTAGCGGAGGCCTGGTGGGAGCAGTACTTC. Amino acid sequence: CASSLAEAWWEQYF.

Regarding this clone: At the DNA level, this CDR3 is encoded by other sequences in the same sample as well. V and J are TRBV27 and TRBJ2-7; 13 bases are shared with TRBD2. The CDR3 runs 14 residues. Per the germline V gene, CDR1 is MNHEY and CDR2 is SMNVEV (reference sequence). With V trimmed by 6 bases and J by 4 bases, 3 bases remained unmatched. This CDR3 reads CASRLAGGPYEQYF. The CDR3 nucleotides are TGTGCCAGCAGACTAGCGGGAGGGCCTTACGAGCAGTACTTC.

The rearrangement joins TRBV6-1 to TRBJ1-6; 7 nucleotides line up with TRBD1. J gave up 4 bases and V 4 bases, and 7 bases lay outside the gene matches. Germline V lookup: CDR1 MNHNS, CDR2 SASEGT. This CDR3 is built from 16 residues. The CDR3 DNA reads as TGTGCCAGCAGTGCGTTCCGGGACAGATATAATTCACCCCTCCACTTT. Its translation is CASSAFRDRYNSPLHF.

J is TRBJ2-2 and V is TRBV30; no reliable D call. CDR3 length: 11 residues. Germline CDR1 reads GTSNPN; CDR2 reads SVGIG (reference sequence). V lost 2 bases and J 5 bases, leaving 3 bases between the germline ends. The CDR3 region is CAWSRTGELFF. CDR3 coding DNA: TGTGCCTGGAGTCGAACCGGGGAGCTGTTTTTT.

The chain links TRBV28 to TRBJ2-7; no reliable D call. Germline V gene data show CDR1 as MDHEN and CDR2 as SYDVKM. The CDR3 sequence is 13 residues long. Trimming stripped 0 bases from V and 7 bases from J, with 10 bases between. CDR3 protein: CASSLWGSWEQYF. The DNA of the CDR3 is TGTGCCAGCAGTTTATGGGGGTCGTGGGAGCAGTACTTC.

A remark on this clone: At the DNA level, this CDR3 is encoded by other sequences in the same sample as well. The V gene is TRBV30, the J gene TRBJ2-1; perhaps TRBD1 as D (5 bases). The CDR3 extends over 11 amino acids. V was clipped by 2 bases and J by 6 bases, with 5 bases between them. CDR1 and CDR2 (germline): GTSNPN, SVGIG (reference sequence). CDR3 sequence: CAWSQGNEQFF. CDR3 DNA sequence: TGTGCCTGGAGTCAGGGCAATGAGCAGTTCTTC.

The V and J genes are TRBV6-5 and TRBJ1-1; 8 bases match TRBD1. CDR1 MNHEY and CDR2 SVGAGI come from the germline V gene. CDR3 size: 16 residues. Trimming took 6 bases from V and 1 from J; bases not matched to a gene: 10. Here the CDR3 DNA reads TGTGCCAGCAGCTACAACCAGGGGGCGCGGAACACTGAAGCTTTCTTT. It yields the protein CASSYNQGARNTEAFF.

In DNA, the CDR3 is TGTGCCAGCAGCTTAGTAGAGGCCCTTAGTGAGCAGTTCTTC. Its translation is CASSLVEALSEQFF. The V and J genes are TRBV7-2 and TRBJ2-1; D gene unclear. The CDR3 consists of 14 residues. Germline lookup yields CDR1 SGHTA and CDR2 FQGNSA. With 1 base removed from V and 9 bases from J, the gap between germline ends came to 13 bases.

This chain links TRBV5-1 with TRBJ1-1; no reliable D call. V shed 3 bases and J shed 4 bases, with 4 bases lying between them. The CDR3 has 11 residues. Germline V CDR1 and CDR2: SGHRS, YFSETQ. CDR3 region: CASSSPTEAFF. In DNA, the CDR3 is TGCGCCAGCAGCTCTCCCACTGAAGCTTTCTTT.

The rearrangement uses TRBV9 and TRBJ2-7; 11 nucleotides match TRBD1. V shed 4 bases and J 0 bases; nucleotides not matched to a gene: 6. There are 16 residues in the CDR3. CDR1 is SGDLS, CDR2 YYNGEE, per germline. The CDR3 loop reads CASSPGTGGNSYEQYF. CDR3 coding DNA: TGTGCCAGCAGCCCCGGGACAGGGGGGAACTCCTACGAGCAGTACTTC.